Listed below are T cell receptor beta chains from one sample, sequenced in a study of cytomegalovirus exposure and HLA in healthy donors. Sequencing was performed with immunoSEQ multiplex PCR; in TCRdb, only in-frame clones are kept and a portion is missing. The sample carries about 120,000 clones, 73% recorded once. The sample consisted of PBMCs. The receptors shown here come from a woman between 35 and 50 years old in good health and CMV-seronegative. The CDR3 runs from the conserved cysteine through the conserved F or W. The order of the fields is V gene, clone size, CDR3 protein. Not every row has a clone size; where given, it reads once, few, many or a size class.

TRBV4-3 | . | CASSQELAGGPHEQFF
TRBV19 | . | CASSRIQGAEQYF
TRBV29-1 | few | CSVEQGNIQYF
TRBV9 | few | CASSVGDSSYNSPLHF
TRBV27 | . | CASSASGDEQYF
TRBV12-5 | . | CASGLGLAGGADTQYF
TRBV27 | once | CASSPTGGPNEKLFF
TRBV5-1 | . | CASSPGQGETQYF
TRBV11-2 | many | CASSPVAGKRVSYEQYF
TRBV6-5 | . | CASSYGQGNEKLFF
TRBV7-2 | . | CASSLRLTSGSHNEQFF
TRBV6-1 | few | CASREGGGTDTQYF
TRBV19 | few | CASNPGQGANQPQHF
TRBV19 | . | CASSIGGRDTDTQYF
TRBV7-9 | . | CASSPSGGQGVHEQYF
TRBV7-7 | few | CDSRGRMGNQPQHF
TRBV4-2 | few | CASSQGRVNEQFF
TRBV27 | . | CASSLQTSKSYEQYF
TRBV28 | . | CASSHRGGLNYNEQFF
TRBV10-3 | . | CAISDYRDRGNTIYF
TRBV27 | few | CASSKGYEGVQFF
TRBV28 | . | CASNRVPTGARTDTQYF
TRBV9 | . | CASSVGQGATYEQYF
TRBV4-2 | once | CASSPLRGNTEAFF
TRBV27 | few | CASSQTTGGGEAFF
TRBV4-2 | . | CASSQEPRDSLALNTEAFF
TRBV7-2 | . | CASSYLREGETQYF
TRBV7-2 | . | CASSFSGMVAFF
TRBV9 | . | CASSVGSGSVIGSGANVLTF
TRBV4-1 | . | CASSQTGGGGLETQYF
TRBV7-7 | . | CASSLGGGGETQYF
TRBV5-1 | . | CASSLVQNLMNTEAFF
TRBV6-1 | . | CASNRDRVNYGYTF
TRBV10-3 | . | CAISERQASSYNEQFF
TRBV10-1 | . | CASNRTEVSYEQYF
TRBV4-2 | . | CASSQWGGGRGGEKYNEQFF
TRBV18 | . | CASSPPVGTSGGADTQYF
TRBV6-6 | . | CASSYSGQQETQYF
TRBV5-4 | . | CASSLGQGAHYGYTF
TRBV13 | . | CASRDTTRTDTQYF
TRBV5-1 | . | CASSLYPTGTNTYNEQFF
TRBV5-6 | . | CASSLGLAGDEQYF
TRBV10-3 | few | CAIKSDTYEQYF